The 14 T cell receptor beta chains below all came from one sample that was sequenced in a study of cytomegalovirus exposure and HLA in healthy donors (dated by TCRdb to about 2017). Preparation of the library involved the immunoSEQ multiplex PCR assay. A mixture of 60 forward primers for TCR Vbeta segments and 13 reverse primers for TCR Jbeta segments was used in the multiplex PCR. In its TCRdb copy, this immuneACCESS table keeps in-frame sequences only and misses some clones. Where compared with another copy, unresolved V genes explain less than half of these, and the others have no known cause. This sample holds approximately 210,000 clones; about 85% were observed only once. The ten largest clones take up roughly 1.4% of the sample. Sequencing was performed on PBMCs. The receptor source for this set is a woman aged 45-59 years in good health and CMV-seronegative.

This sequence joins TRBV9 and TRBJ1-6; 7 bases line up with TRBD1. The germline gives CDR1 SGDLS, CDR2 YYNGEE. The ends lost 3 bases at V and 0 bases at J; junction bases unmatched: 3. The CDR3 is 16 residues long. This CDR3 is CASSEGQSSYNSPLHF. CDR3 nucleotides: TGTGCCAGCAGCGAGGGACAGAGCTCCTATAATTCACCCCTCCACTTT.

The CDR3 is CASSYLGGARNTEAFF. For the CDR3, the DNA is TGTGCCAGCAGCTACCTCGGGGGGGCCCGGAACACTGAAGCTTTCTTT. This sequence joins TRBV5-6 and TRBJ1-1; D possibly corresponds to TRBD1 (6 bases). CDR3 length: 16 amino acids. V gave up 3 bases and J gave up 1 base, with 16 bases separating them. CDR1 is SGHDT, CDR2 YYEEEE, per germline. The full variable domain, its missing parts supplied by reference TRBV5-6 and TRBJ1-1, is DAGVTQSPTHLIKTRGQQVTLRCSPKSGHDTVSWYQQALGQGPQFIFQYYEEEERQRGNFPDRFSGHQFPNYSSELNVNALLLGDSALYLCASSYLGGARNTEAFFGQGTRLTVV.

As regards this clone: At one of its ends the junction is not consistent with the germline gene, which may arise from a read error. The chain uses TRBV7-7 and TRBJ2-7; TRBD1 agrees at 8 bases. The germline V gene has CDR1 SSHAT and CDR2 FNYEAQ (reference sequence). CDR3 length: 14 residues. The DNA for the CDR3 is TGTGCTAGCAGCCGAGGACAGGGTGGTTACGAGCAGTACTTC. It yields the protein CASSRGQGGYEQYF. Looking up the rest from reference TRBV7-7 and TRBJ2-7 gives the full variable domain: GAGVSQSPRYKVTKRGQDVTLRCDPISSHATLYWYQQALGQGPEFLTYFNYEAQPDKSGLPSDRFSAERPEGSISTLTIQRTEQRDSAMYRCASSRGQGGYEQYFGPGTRLTVT.

CDR3 coding DNA: TGCAGCGTTGCTAGGGGCGGAACTAATGAAAAACTGTTTTTT. Protein: CSVARGGTNEKLFF. The chain employs TRBV29-1 and TRBJ1-4, with D possibly matching TRBD1 (5 bases). This CDR3 region has 14 residues. Trimming shortened V by 4 bases and J by 1 base, and 10 bases separated the two germline ends. Per the germline V gene, CDR1 is SQVTM and CDR2 is ANQGSEA.

Points on this clone: An end of the junction differs from the germline gene, which may be a read error. This chain joins TRBV7-2 and TRBJ1-1, with TRBD1 identical over 7 bases. Germline loops: CDR1 SGHTA, CDR2 FQGNSA. This CDR3 spans 15 amino acids. CDR3 loop: CANSLMPGGNTEAFF. The CDR3 DNA sequence: TGTGCCAACAGCTTAATGCCAGGGGGGAACACTGAAGCTTTCTTT.

DNA of the CDR3: TGTGCCAGCAGCCCCGAGGGACTCCACGGGGACGAGCAGTACTTC. Amino acids: CASSPEGLHGDEQYF. The chain recombines TRBV7-2 with TRBJ2-7, with D perhaps matching TRBD2 (6 bases). Germline CDR1 SGHTA, CDR2 FQGNSA. The germline V and J ends were trimmed by 5 bases and 5 bases, with 19 bases remaining between them. The CDR3 consists of 15 residues.

The chain recombines TRBV18 with TRBJ2-2; maybe TRBD2 (5 bases). Trimming stripped 3 bases from V and 4 bases from J, with 15 bases between. Germline lookup yields CDR1 KGHSH and CDR2 LQKENI. The CDR3 runs to 16 residues. CDR3 sequence (DNA): TGTGCCAGCTCACCCTTGGGAAGCGGCGGCACCGGGGAGCTGTTTTTT. It yields the protein CASSPLGSGGTGELFF.

This clone was observed once. The V call is TRBV15, the J call TRBJ2-7; D perhaps matches TRBD1 (5 bases). V lost 1 base, J lost 0 bases, and 13 bases lay in between. CDR1 is LNHNV, CDR2 YYDKDF, per germline (reference sequence). The CDR3 extends over 16 amino acids. For the CDR3, the DNA is TGTGCCACCAGCAGAGGTGGGGCCGGCAGCTCCTACGAGCAGTACTTC. This sequence encodes CATSRGGAGSSYEQYF.

The chain couples TRBV7-2 to TRBJ2-3; tentatively, D is TRBD1 (5 bases). Germline V gives CDR1 SGHTA, CDR2 FQGNSA. The CDR3 is 15 residues long. The V gene lost 5 bases and the J gene lost 0 bases, with 12 bases spanning the gap. The CDR3 sequence is CASSPQVSSTDTQYF. CDR3 coding DNA: TGTGCCAGCAGCCCACAGGTCTCTAGCACAGATACGCAGTATTTT.

Turning to this clone: Different DNA sequences within this sample yield the same CDR3. The genes are TRBV5-1 and TRBJ2-5, with a tentative D call TRBD1 (6 bases). CDR3 length: 13 residues. The germline CDR1 and CDR2 sequences are SGHRS and YFSETQ. The V gene lost 3 bases and the J gene lost 2 bases, with 8 bases spanning the gap. DNA for the CDR3: TGCGCCAGCAGCTCGCAGGGGCAAGAGACCCAGTACTTC. This encodes CASSSQGQETQYF.

Written as DNA, the CDR3 is TGTGCCAGCGCGGAGAGCTCCTACAATGAGCAGTTCTTC. Encoded protein: CASAESSYNEQFF. The chain combines TRBV7-3 with TRBJ2-1; D remains ambiguous. The germline V gene encodes CDR1 SGHTA and CDR2 FQGTGA. Trimming removed 8 bases from V and 0 bases from J, with 8 bases in between. There are 13 residues in the CDR3.

This chain uses TRBV6-1 with TRBJ1-1; TRBD1 matches 7 bases. The CDR3 sequence is 15 residues long. The germline V gene has CDR1 MNHNS and CDR2 SASEGT. V lost 3 bases, J lost 0 bases, and 4 bases stayed unmatched. CDR3 in amino acids: CASSDRGQVNTEAFF. The CDR3 DNA follows: TGTGCCAGCAGTGACCGAGGACAGGTGAACACTGAAGCTTTCTTT.

This rearrangement joins TRBV6-6 to TRBJ2-2; TRBD2 aligns across 9 bases. The CDR3 length is 16 residues. Trimming took 0 bases from V and 6 from J; bases not matched to a gene: 5. The germline V gene has CDR1 MNHNY and CDR2 SVGAGI (reference sequence). The CDR3 spells CASSYSSGGRAGELFF. CDR3 bases: TGTGCCAGCAGTTACTCGAGCGGGGGGCGAGCCGGGGAGCTGTTTTTT.

The chain couples TRBV19 to TRBJ1-2; 8 positions agree with TRBD1. V shed 3 bases and J 8 bases; nucleotides not matched to a gene: 17. In germline, CDR1 is LNHDA, CDR2 SQIVND (reference sequence). The CDR3 is 17 residues long. CDR3 DNA: TGTGCCAGTAGTATCGCTCAGGGGGCGCGCCGGTCCGGCGGCTACACCTTC. It is translated as CASSIAQGARRSGGYTF.